This T cell receptor (beta chain) was recovered during a study of tumor-infiltrating lymphocytes in primary liver carcinoma. Study background: Donors underwent surgery for histopathologically diagnosed primary liver carcinoma. Those enrolled were patients of both sexes, who were aged 30 to 69 years. Whole-study findings and limits: The 250 largest clones made up significantly more of tumor than blood repertoires (p = 0.039).

Germline DNA was also extracted, and blood RNA was taken from unsorted whole blood. Germline loops: CDR1 SGHAT, CDR2 FQNNGV. Trimming removed 7 bases at V and 6 bases at J, with 23 bases between. The CDR3 spans 16 residues. Concerning this clonotype itself: The antigen is not known.

With 500 ng total RNA as template and a constant-region primer, TCR beta cDNA was made. Library construction for TCR beta comprised three nested multiplex PCR rounds performed with slightly modified ARM-PCR. Running approximately 10 cycles apiece, the first two PCR rounds relied on TRBV1-TRBV30 forward primers together with a C-beta reverse primer. TCRdb re-called the multiplex PCR reads through MiXCR, storing one row per CDR3 protein. The sample gives approximately 320,000 distinct CDR3 sequences, 58% of which show up once; more than 15% is in the top ten. The sequence was collected from a woman in her twenties or thirties with primary liver carcinoma and hepatitis B virus infection. This chain joins TRBV11-2 and TRBJ2-3; tentatively, D is TRBD1 (6 bases). Sequencing input: peripheral blood. The CDR3 protein is CASNWNSMWDTDTQYF. In DNA form, the CDR3 reads TGTGCCAGCAACTGGAATTCGATGTGGGACACTGATACGCAGTATTTT.